One sample yielded the 3 T cell receptor beta chains listed below, sequenced in a study of control samples from healthy donors and cancer patients. Using immunoSEQ multiplex PCR, the repertoire was profiled, and TCRdb retains in-frame clones only, with some absent. The sample shows over 150,000 clones, around 95% of them seen only once. Specimen: blood. These receptors were taken from a man in his forties in good health.

The chain couples TRBV10-3 to TRBJ1-2, with D unclear. The CDR3 contains 14 residues. V lost 6 bases to trimming and J lost 0 bases, with 11 bases between them. Germline assignment: CDR1 ENHRY and CDR2 SYGVKD. The CDR3 coding sequence is TGTGCCATCAGGCCCCCGGCAGCTAACTATGGCTACACCTTC. Translating it yields CAIRPPAANYGYTF.

A few counts support this clone. The J gene is TRBJ1-2, the V gene TRBV5-5; a possible D gene is TRBD1 (6 bases). Germline V gives CDR1 SGHKS, CDR2 YYEKEE (reference sequence). With 4 bases removed from V and 1 base from J, the gap between germline ends came to 20 bases. CDR3 size: 17 residues. For the CDR3, the DNA is TGTGCCAGCAGCATAACACCTCTTAACAGGGATAACTATGGCTACACCTTC. Translating it yields CASSITPLNRDNYGYTF.

The V and J genes are TRBV10-3 and TRBJ2-7; no definite D call. Germline values: CDR1 ENHRY, CDR2 SYGVKD. Deletions cut 4 bases from V and 1 base from J, with 11 bases between. The length of the CDR3 is 14 residues. CDR3 sequence: CAISVGPSSYEQYF. The CDR3 nucleotides read TGTGCCATCAGTGTGGGTCCGAGTTCCTACGAGCAGTACTTC.